This T cell receptor beta chain is drawn from a study of beta chain features in type 1 diabetes. Regarding the study as a whole: Type 1 diabetes patients showed fewer insertions and more deletions at VDJ junctions. There was a moderate but significant shortening of TCRB CDR3s in all four CD4+ subsets of Type 1 diabetes patients.

Sequenced material consisted of expressed TCRB transcripts (all of the isolated RNA was reverse transcribed). Here immunoSEQ multiplex PCR was the method, and the copy in TCRdb shows in-frame clones only, minus some. The sample includes around 710,000 clones, roughly an eighth of them seen just once. Germline trimming cut 4 bases from V and 1 base from J; bases unmatched to any gene: 8. This CDR3 is 18 amino acids long. The V gene's germline CDR1 is SGDLS and CDR2 YYNGEE. Turning to this clone: Its antigen is unidentified.

The chain links TRBV9 to TRBJ2-6, with 10 bases fitting TRBD1. The receptor comes from a man under 40 with type 1 diabetes. The specimen sequenced was naive CD4+ T cells from blood. This CDR3 reads CASSTRTGGISGANVLTF. CDR3 bases: TGTGCCAGCAGCACCAGGACAGGGGGGATATCTGGGGCCAACGTCCTGACTTTC.